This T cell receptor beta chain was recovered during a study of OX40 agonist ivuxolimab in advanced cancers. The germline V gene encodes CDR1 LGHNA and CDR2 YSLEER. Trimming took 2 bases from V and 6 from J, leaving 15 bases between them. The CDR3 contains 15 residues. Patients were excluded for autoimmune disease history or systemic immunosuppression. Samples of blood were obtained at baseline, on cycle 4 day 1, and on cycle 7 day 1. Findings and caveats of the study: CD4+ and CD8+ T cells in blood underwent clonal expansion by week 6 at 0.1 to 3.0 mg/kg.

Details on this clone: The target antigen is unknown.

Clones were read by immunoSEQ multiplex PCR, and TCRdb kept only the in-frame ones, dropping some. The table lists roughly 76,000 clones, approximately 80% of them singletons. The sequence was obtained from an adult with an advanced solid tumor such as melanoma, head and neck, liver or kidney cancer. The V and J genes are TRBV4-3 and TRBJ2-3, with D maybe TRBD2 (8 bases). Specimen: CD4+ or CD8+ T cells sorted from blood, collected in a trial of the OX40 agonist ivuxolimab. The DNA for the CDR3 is TGCGCCAGCAGCCAAAGGGGGCTAGCGGGCGATACGCAGTATTTT. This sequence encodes CASSQRGLAGDTQYF.